The entry below describes one TCR beta chain. It lacks a known antigen. No base-level quality is on record; no much larger clone is a single base apart. Inclusive of the bounding cysteine and phenylalanine, the CDR3 is 12 residues long. Just CDR3 DNA is preserved here, 36 bases in frame from base 1. V is pared back by 1 base and J by 2 bases, with 3 bases lying between the germline termini. CDR1 and CDR2, per the germline V gene, are SGHRS and YFSETQ. This sample is part of a study of PD-1 blockade in classical Hodgkin lymphoma (TCRdb year 2020). With regard to the full study: Nivolumab dosing was 3 mg/kg intravenously every 2 weeks, continuing until either disease progression or unacceptable toxicity. The study used CyTOF and TCR beta sequencing to define a peripheral blood immune signature of response to PD-1 blockade in classical Hodgkin lymphoma.

Taken with the paper, the label for time point translates to: cycle 4 day 1 (C4D1), after more than five weeks of nivolumab. All trial patients had relapsed after autologous stem cell transplantation, with cohorts A, B and C differing in prior brentuximab vedotin exposure. The trial cohort included more than 55 patients with relapsed/refractory classical Hodgkin lymphoma, and each patient had a best overall response of complete response, partial response or progressive disease. In the multi-cohort phase II CheckMate 205 trial, trial patients received single-agent nivolumab. An independent review committee assessed best overall response using the 2007 International Working Group response criteria. Trial PBMCs were collected just before the start of nivolumab (C1D1) and during therapy at cycle 2 day 1 and cycle 4 day 1. Peripheral blood was collected in 8 mL Vacutainer Cell Preparation Tubes, from which PBMCs were isolated by centrifugation and then cryopreserved.

The Qiagen DNeasy kit was used to extract genomic DNA both from unsorted PBMCs and from the negatively selected CD4+ and CD8+ fractions. Amplification of TCR beta CDR3 regions was done by immunoSEQ multiplex PCR with primers that anneal to V and J segments. A synthetic immune receptor repertoire was used to minimize amplification bias, and any remaining bias was removed computationally after sequencing. From the authors' description of their analysis: Repertoire diversity was quantified as the Shannon entropy index using custom Python scripts. The unsorted, CD4+ and CD8+ repertoires were each analyzed separately, with the exception of combined analyses, where CD4+ and CD8+ sequences were merged in silico. A clone counted as expanded when the clone's frequency after treatment rose at least 2-fold relative to C1D1, and clones undetected at baseline were given a pseudocount of 0.5. Clones with 0 or 1 copy at C1D1 were defined as singleton clones, while clones with 2 or more copies were defined as non-singleton clones. By matching protein sequences in sorted samples from the same patient, clones expanded in unsorted samples were annotated as CD4+, CD8+ or unknown. Wilcoxon tests on paired samples were used to test diversity changes from C1D1 to C4D1. The table was pulled from immuneACCESS by TCRdb, which kept in-frame rearrangements only. Such tables lose some clones; where checked, under half of the loss comes from unresolved V genes, and the rest has no known cause. That table is the source of V, J and clone size, and D and trimming were worked out from the DNA. The sample table contains tens of thousands of clones; only one count was recorded for 87% of them. Clones ranked in the top ten supply 6.5% to 9% of the sample.

Points the paper makes about the study in general: Newly diagnosed patients were reported to have lower baseline TCR diversity than healthy donors, and relapsed/refractory patients were reported to have lower baseline TCR diversity still. Among trial patients, those achieving complete response had baseline diversity similar to that of newly diagnosed patients, while diversity was significantly lower in partial responders and progressors. A significant rise by C4D1 was seen in CD4+ but not CD8+ TCR diversity (p=0.0027 vs p=0.16), with the rise being most apparent in complete responders (p=0.02). Lower diversity was observed in patients in whom nivolumab was started less than 1 year after ASCT, and these patients were excluded from later analyses so that confounding by immune reconstitution would be avoided. Only a single clinical trial cohort was studied, and what caused the repertoire differences, possibly disease activity or prior therapy, remained undefined.

The sample in question was peripheral blood mononuclear cells (PBMCs), obtained before the fourth cycle of nivolumab. The sequence derives from a human donor with classical Hodgkin lymphoma. The rearrangement combines TRBV5-1 with TRBJ1-1; the D segment cannot be called with confidence. The CDR3 reads CASSLPNTEAFF. The bases are TGCGCCAGCAGCTTGCCAAACACTGAAGCTTTCTTT.